One sample yielded the 13 T cell receptor beta chains listed below, sequenced in a study of blood T cell repertoires in COVID-19. Produced via immunoSEQ multiplex PCR; TCRdb's table is partial and in-frame only. The table records about 120,000 clones, about 92% of them present only once. Material: peripheral blood. The source of these receptors is a man aged 60-69 years with COVID-19, enrolled during active disease.

The chain couples TRBV6-5 to TRBJ2-3; D is ambiguous. The CDR3 sequence is 13 residues long. Germline V CDR1 and CDR2: MNHEY, SVGAGI. The V gene lost 6 bases and the J gene lost 0 bases, with 7 bases spanning the gap. CDR3 sequence reads: CASRKHSTDTQYF. For the CDR3, the DNA is TGTGCCAGCAGGAAACATAGCACAGATACGCAGTATTTT.

V and J are TRBV19 and TRBJ2-7, with 9 positions matching TRBD2. Germline CDR1 LNHDA, CDR2 SQIVND (reference sequence). With 0 bases clipped from V and 1 base from J, the junction kept 1 base outside the gene matches. This CDR3 has 15 residues. This chain's CDR3 is CASSIELAGSYEQYF. DNA of the CDR3: TGTGCCAGTAGTATAGAACTAGCGGGTTCCTACGAGCAGTACTTC.

The chain is built from TRBV10-3 and TRBJ1-2, with 10 bases that match TRBD1. The CDR3 is 13 amino acids. J gave up 5 bases and V 5 bases, and 2 bases lay outside the gene matches. CDR1 ENHRY and CDR2 SYGVKD come from the germline V gene. DNA for the CDR3: TGTGCCATCAGTCGACAGGGGGCGTATGGCTACACCTTC. Its translation: CAISRQGAYGYTF.

The CDR3 region has the DNA TGTGCCAGCAGTGACCCCTCGGGACACTCCTATGGCTACACCTTC. This sequence encodes CASSDPSGHSYGYTF. V gene TRBV6-1 combines with J gene TRBJ1-2; weak D call: TRBD1 (6 bases). Germline V gene lookup returns CDR1 MNHNS and CDR2 SASEGT. V was shortened by 3 bases and J by 4 bases, with 15 bases between the two germline ends. The CDR3 totals 15 residues.

V and J are TRBV5-4 and TRBJ1-3; D ambiguous. The germline V gene encodes CDR1 SGHNT and CDR2 YYREEE (reference sequence). V lost 0 bases to trimming and J lost 4 bases, with 11 bases between them. The CDR3 is 15 amino acids. CDR3 coding DNA: TGTGCCAGCAGCTTGGACGGGGAGCCCGGAAACACCATATATTTT. Protein: CASSLDGEPGNTIYF.

The CDR3 bases are TGTGCCAGCAGGCCAGGGCACACAGGATCCTACGAGCAGTACTTC. This translates into CASRPGHTGSYEQYF. This chain uses TRBV5-4 with TRBJ2-7; the D gene is possibly TRBD1 (5 bases). The V end was cut by 5 bases, the J end by 1 base, with 16 bases between. This CDR3 contains 15 residues. Per germline, CDR1 SGHNT and CDR2 YYREEE (reference sequence).

This chain uses TRBV5-6 with TRBJ1-2, with D tentatively TRBD1 (5 bases). Trimming shortened V by 2 bases and J by 0 bases, and 8 bases separated the two germline ends. This CDR3 contains 14 residues. Germline loops: CDR1 SGHDT, CDR2 YYEEEE. The CDR3 sequence is CASSLAGSNYGYTF. Here the CDR3 DNA reads TGTGCCAGCAGCTTAGCAGGGTCTAACTATGGCTACACCTTC.

The chain couples TRBV10-3 to TRBJ1-2; the D is unclear. Germline V lookup: CDR1 ENHRY, CDR2 SYGVKD. The CDR3 has 13 amino acids. Trimming took 7 bases from V and 3 from J, leaving 12 bases between them. CDR3 region: CAINEGMDYGYTF. The CDR3 DNA reads as TGTGCCATCAACGAGGGAATGGACTATGGCTACACCTTC.

The rearrangement uses TRBV7-2 and TRBJ1-2; D might be TRBD1 (5 bases). The V end lost 5 bases, the J end lost 5 bases, and 12 bases lay between the germline ends. The CDR3 has 13 residues. Looked up from germline, CDR1 is SGHTA and CDR2 is FQGNSA. CDR3 loop: CASSRGGGYGYTF. CDR3 DNA: TGTGCCAGCAGCCGGGGGGGTGGTTATGGCTACACCTTC. Looking up the rest from reference TRBV7-2 and TRBJ1-2 gives the full variable domain: GAGVSQSPSNKVTEKGKDVELRCDPISGHTALYWYRQSLGQGLEFLIYFQGNSAPDKSGLPSDRFSAERTGGSVSTLTIQRTQQEDSAVYLCASSRGGGYGYTFGSGTRLTVV.

This clone showed up just a few times. V usage is TRBV19 and J usage is TRBJ1-5; D not certain. The V end was cut by 11 bases, the J end by 3 bases, with 8 bases between. Per the germline V gene, CDR1 is LNHDA and CDR2 is SQIVND (reference sequence). There are 11 residues in the CDR3. CDR3 bases: TGTGCCGGTGGGCCCAATCAGCCCCAGCATTTT. This gives the protein CAGGPNQPQHF.

This clone came up once. J is TRBJ2-2 and V is TRBV30; a weak D match, TRBD2 (6 bases). The germline gives CDR1 GTSNPN, CDR2 SVGIG (reference sequence). This CDR3 contains 18 residues. The V end lost 7 bases, the J end lost 4 bases, and 28 bases lay between the germline ends. The CDR3 nucleotides read TGTGCCTCAATACCTGGGACTCCATTAAAGTCTTTCACCGGGGAGCTGTTTTTT. This encodes CASIPGTPLKSFTGELFF.

V is TRBV19 and J is TRBJ2-1, with 11 bases fitting TRBD2. With 3 bases clipped from V and 2 bases from J, the junction kept 0 bases outside the gene matches. The CDR3 contains 15 residues. Germline assignment: CDR1 LNHDA and CDR2 SQIVND (reference sequence). The CDR3 sequence is CASSMTSGAYNEQFF. The CDR3 DNA reads as TGTGCCAGTAGTATGACTAGCGGGGCCTACAATGAGCAGTTCTTC.

This chain connects TRBV6-5 to TRBJ1-2; 7 nucleotides match TRBD1. The CDR3 length is 11 residues. CDR1 and CDR2 from the germline V gene are MNHEY and SVGAGI. V lost 5 bases and J lost 6; bases outside the gene matches: 0. The CDR3 is CASSTGDGYTF. CDR3 nucleotide sequence: TGTGCCAGCAGTACAGGGGATGGCTACACCTTC.